This T cell receptor (beta chain) appears in the sequencing data of a study of control samples from healthy donors and cancer patients. Profiled with immunoSEQ multiplex PCR; TCRdb holds only in-frame clones, not every one. In the table there are about 160,000 clones, approximately 94% of which are singletons. The clonotype was recovered from a man aged 55-75 years with colorectal cancer. Sequencing was performed on PBMCs.

The CDR3 region is CASSQVGLAGGQETQYF. The CDR3 nucleotides are TGTGCCAGCAGCCAAGTGGGACTAGCGGGGGGGCAAGAGACCCAGTACTTC. J is TRBJ2-5 and V is TRBV3-1 (or the pseudogene TRBV3-2); 16 bases align to TRBD2. Germline V gene lookup returns CDR1 LGHDT and CDR2 YNNKEL (reference sequence). J was trimmed by 2 bases and V by 1 base; bases with no gene match: 1. The CDR3 length is 17 residues.